This T cell receptor beta chain was sequenced for a study of post-analysis software for immune sequencing data. The wider study: Relapsing-remitting, secondary progressive and progressive-relapsing courses of multiple sclerosis were included.

Per germline, CDR1 SGHRS and CDR2 YFSETQ. After removal of 4 bases from V and 9 bases from J, the junction contained 7 bases not matched to a gene. The CDR3 is made up of 14 amino acids. Libraries were made from TCR beta cDNA, and they carried unique molecular identifiers. Roughly 500,000 cDNA molecules were obtained per 1 to 10 million input T cells. TCRdb analysed the PCR reads with MiXCR anew, one entry per CDR3 protein. The sample has 740,000 or so distinct CDR3 sequences, roughly 58% seen once; the top ten hold 4.6%. This clonotype was observed a handful of times. What it binds is not known. Study-wide results and limits: Significantly lower normalized Chao1 diversity was found in patients with multiple sclerosis relative to controls. Five or six TRBV segments were significantly more frequent in patients than in controls. TRBV5-6, TRBV5-1 and TRBV20-1 were among these segments.

This clonotype was sampled from a girl aged 10-17 years with multiple sclerosis. The specimen sequenced was blood. The chain carries TRBV5-1 and TRBJ2-1; 10 nucleotides align to TRBD1. The CDR3 DNA follows: TGCGCCAGCAGCGGGACAGGGGTTTACGGTGAGCAGTTCTTC. Amino acid sequence: CASSGTGVYGEQFF. The full variable domain, completed using reference TRBV5-1 and TRBJ2-1, is KAGVTQTPRYLIKTRGQQVTLSCSPISGHRSVSWYQQTPGQGLQFLFEYFSETQRNKGNFPGRFSGRQFSNSRSEMNVSTLELGDSALYLCASSGTGVYGEQFFGPGTRLTVL.